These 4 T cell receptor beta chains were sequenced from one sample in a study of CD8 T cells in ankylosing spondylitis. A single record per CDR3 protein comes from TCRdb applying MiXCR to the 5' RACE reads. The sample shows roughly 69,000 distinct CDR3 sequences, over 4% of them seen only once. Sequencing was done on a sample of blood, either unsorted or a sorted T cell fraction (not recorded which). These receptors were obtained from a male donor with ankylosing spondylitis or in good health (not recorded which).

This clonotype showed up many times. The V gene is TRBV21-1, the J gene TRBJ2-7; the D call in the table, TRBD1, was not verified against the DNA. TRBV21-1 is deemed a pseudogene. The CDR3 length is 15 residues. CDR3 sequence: CASSTLEGGIYEQYF. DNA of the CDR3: TGTGCCAGCAGCACGTTGGAGGGGGGGATCTACGAGCAGTACTTC.

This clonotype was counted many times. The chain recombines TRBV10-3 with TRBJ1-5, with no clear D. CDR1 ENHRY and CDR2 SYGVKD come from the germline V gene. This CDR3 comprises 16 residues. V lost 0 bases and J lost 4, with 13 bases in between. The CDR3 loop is CAISESIGQANQPQHF. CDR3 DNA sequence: TGTGCCATCAGTGAGTCGATCGGTCAGGCTAATCAGCCCCAGCATTTT.

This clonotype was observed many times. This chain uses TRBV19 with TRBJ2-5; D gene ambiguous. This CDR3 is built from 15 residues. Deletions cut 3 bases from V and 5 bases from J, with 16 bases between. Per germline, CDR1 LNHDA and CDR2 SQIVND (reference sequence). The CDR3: CASSIYGKGRETQYF. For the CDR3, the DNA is TGTGCCAGTAGTATCTATGGAAAGGGCCGGGAGACCCAGTACTTC.

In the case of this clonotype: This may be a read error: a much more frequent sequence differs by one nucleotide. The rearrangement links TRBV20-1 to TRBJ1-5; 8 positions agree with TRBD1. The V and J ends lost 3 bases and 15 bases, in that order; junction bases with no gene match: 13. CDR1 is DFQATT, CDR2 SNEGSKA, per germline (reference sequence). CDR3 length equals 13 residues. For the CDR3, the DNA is TGCAGTGCTAGGCAGGGGGCCGATATGCCAGGGCATTTT. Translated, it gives CSARQGADMPGHF.